This TCR beta chain was identified during a study of cytomegalovirus exposure and HLA in healthy donors. Overall study results and limits: Associated with cytomegalovirus, according to the listing, were 150 to 200 TCR beta chains. In a later analysis, at a false discovery rate of 0.05, approximately 16,000 TCR beta sequences matched HLA alleles.

With V trimmed by 1 base and J by 7 bases, 5 bases remained unmatched. There are 15 residues in the CDR3. CDR1 SEHNR and CDR2 FQNEAQ come from the germline V gene (reference sequence). The PCR was carried out with 60 Vbeta primers and 13 Jbeta primers. Original data processing: It was a later analysis that counted tens of millions of unique TCR beta chains, of which roughly 11 million were shared. This table comes from immunoSEQ multiplex PCR, and its TCRdb copy is limited to in-frame clones, with some not included. V and J calls and clone size are as listed in that table; D and trimming were resolved from the DNA. Here the sample spans around 150,000 clones, about 72% being singletons. Regarding this clone: What it binds is unknown.

The TCR was taken from a male donor in good health and CMV-seronegative. Sequencing used PBMCs. The chain combines TRBV7-9 with TRBJ2-7, with 12 positions matching TRBD1. The DNA of the CDR3 is TGTGCCAGCAGCTTAGGGGGACAGGGGGCAAGGGAGCAGTACTTC. Amino acids: CASSLGGQGAREQYF.